These T cell receptor beta chains were read from a single sample in a study of identical twins. One entry per CDR3 protein results from TCRdb running MiXCR on the 5' RACE reads. The table lists 510,000 or so distinct CDR3 sequences, 13% to 15% of them singletons. This sample was shared with a second study, whose subject was yellow fever vaccine responses in identical twins.

Sequenced input: CD4+ T cells sorted from blood. The receptors here all came from a woman younger than 30 in good health. Both conserved end residues are part of each CDR3. The D gene is left open where the match is weak. Expanded clones get a size class; other rows say once, few or many, or leave the size out.

J gene: TRBJ1-6; clone size: few; D gene: -; V gene: TRBV11-2; CDR3 protein: CASSPRGAESPLHF; CDR3 DNA: TGTGCCAGCAGCCCGAGGGGGGCGGAATCACCCCTCCACTTT
J gene: TRBJ2-3; clone size: many; D gene: TRBD2; V gene: TRBV5-1; CDR3 protein: CASSLVGLVDKYF; CDR3 DNA: TGCGCCAGCAGCTTGGTGGGACTAGTAGACAAGTATTTT
J gene: TRBJ2-1; clone size: -; D gene: TRBD2; V gene: TRBV20-1; CDR3 protein: CSAAMPSGSSYNEQFF; CDR3 DNA: TGCAGTGCTGCGATGCCAAGCGGGAGCTCCTACAATGAGCAGTTCTTC
J gene: TRBJ1-2; clone size: -; D gene: -; V gene: TRBV7-8; CDR3 protein: CASSYDTYGYTF; CDR3 DNA: TGTGCCAGCAGCTACGACACATATGGCTACACCTTC
J gene: TRBJ2-2; clone size: few; D gene: -; V gene: TRBV2; CDR3 protein: CASTEGAGGAGELFF; CDR3 DNA: TGTGCCAGCACTGAAGGGGCAGGAGGGGCCGGGGAGCTGTTTTTT
J gene: TRBJ2-4; clone size: few; D gene: -; V gene: TRBV4-1; CDR3 protein: CASSQVGETAKNIQYF; CDR3 DNA: TGCGCCAGCAGCCAAGTGGGGGAAACGGCCAAAAACATTCAGTACTTC
J gene: TRBJ2-1; clone size: -; D gene: TRBD2; V gene: TRBV5-1; CDR3 protein: CASSSTSGRNEQFF; CDR3 DNA: TGCGCCAGCAGCTCGACTAGCGGGAGGAATGAGCAGTTCTTC
J gene: TRBJ2-1; clone size: -; D gene: TRBD2; V gene: TRBV3-1; CDR3 protein: CASSQLAAHYNEQFF; CDR3 DNA: TGTGCCTCCAGCCAACTAGCGGCACATTACAATGAGCAGTTCTTC
J gene: TRBJ2-5; clone size: few; D gene: -; V gene: TRBV29-1; CDR3 protein: CSVGPTGETQYF; CDR3 DNA: TGCAGCGTTGGTCCTACTGGGGAGACCCAGTACTTC
J gene: TRBJ2-3; clone size: few; D gene: -; V gene: TRBV29-1; CDR3 protein: CSVEYAGDPSTDTQYF; CDR3 DNA: TGCAGCGTAGAGTATGCAGGGGACCCTAGCACAGATACGCAGTATTTT
J gene: TRBJ1-2; clone size: once; D gene: -; V gene: TRBV5-6; CDR3 protein: CASSRTVGYTF; CDR3 DNA: TGTGCCAGCAGCCGGACCGTAGGCTACACCTTC
J gene: TRBJ1-1; clone size: few; D gene: -; V gene: TRBV29-1; CDR3 protein: CSVGRQANTEAFF; CDR3 DNA: TGCAGCGTTGGGCGACAGGCAAACACTGAAGCTTTCTTT
J gene: TRBJ1-5; clone size: -; D gene: -; V gene: TRBV3-1; CDR3 protein: CASSQAGVGQPQHF; CDR3 DNA: TGTGCCAGCAGCCAAGCTGGTGTAGGTCAGCCCCAGCATTTT
J gene: TRBJ2-1; clone size: few; D gene: TRBD2; V gene: TRBV7-8; CDR3 protein: CASSFGTSGPSSYNEQFF; CDR3 DNA: TGTGCCAGCAGCTTTGGGACTAGCGGACCTTCCTCCTACAATGAGCAGTTCTTC
J gene: TRBJ2-3; clone size: few; D gene: -; V gene: TRBV6-6; CDR3 protein: CASGGQYTDTQYF; CDR3 DNA: TGTGCCAGCGGGGGCCAGTACACAGATACGCAGTATTTT